This T cell receptor beta chain was recorded in a study of blood T cell repertoires in COVID-19. Adults between roughly 18 and 95 years of age took part from under 30 US areas. Assignments of participants to cohorts depended upon their own reported clinical history. In the original workflow: Nucleated cell counts were estimated from reference gene primer amplification. Profiling relied on immunoSEQ multiplex PCR, and the TCRdb table lists in-frame clones only, not all of them. V, J and clone size are those of that table, while D and trimming were read from the DNA. The sample has about 180,000 clones; approximately 85% are singletons. This CDR3 comprises 14 residues. V lost 4 bases and J lost 4, with 11 bases in between. Per germline, CDR1 MDHEN and CDR2 SYDVKM.

Sequencing was carried out using PBMCs or T cells enriched from blood (not recorded which). This TCR derives from a young woman who had recovered from COVID-19. This chain links TRBV28 with TRBJ1-3; no firm D call. The CDR3 reads CASSSLFLGNTIYF. CDR3 DNA: TGTGCCAGCAGTTCTCTTTTTCTAGGAAACACCATATATTTT. Using reference TRBV28 and TRBJ1-3 for the parts outside the CDR3, the full variable domain is DVKVTQSSRYLVKRTGEKVFLECVQDMDHENMFWYRQDPGLGLRLIYFSYDVKMKEKGDIPEGYSVSREKKERFSLILESASTNQTSMYLCASSSLFLGNTIYFGEGSWLTVV.